The 32 T cell receptor beta chains below all came from one sample that was sequenced in a study of shared clonotypes between healthy human individuals. Profiling relied on immunoSEQ multiplex PCR, and the TCRdb table lists in-frame clones only, not all of them. The sample records some 2,500,000 clones, around 90% being singletons. What was sequenced was naive CD4+ T cells from PBMCs. The subset here: CD45RA+ positively selected. The receptors derive from a man aged 18 to 35 in good health. Some clones in this sample may be carry-over from other donors' samples.

This rearrangement joins TRBV4-3 to TRBJ1-1; D is ambiguous. V lost 1 base and J 0 bases, leaving 9 bases between the germline ends. Germline CDR1 reads LGHNA; CDR2 reads YSLEER. The CDR3 has 15 amino acids. CDR3 DNA: TGCGCCAGCAGCCAAGTTCCCAGTATGAACACTGAAGCTTTCTTT. Its protein product is CASSQVPSMNTEAFF.

Points on this clone: The same CDR3 is also encoded by other DNA sequences in this sample. This chain connects TRBV5-1 to TRBJ2-7, with D maybe TRBD1 (6 bases). The CDR3 loop spans 14 amino acids. With 0 bases removed from V and 0 bases from J, the gap between germline ends came to 7 bases. CDR1 is SGHRS, CDR2 YFSETQ, per germline. The CDR3 DNA reads TGCGCCAGCAGCTTGGGGGACACCTCCTACGAGCAGTACTTC. It specifies CASSLGDTSYEQYF.

The count of this clone is one. V usage is TRBV28 and J usage is TRBJ1-4; D is unclear. CDR3 length: 13 residues. CDR1 and CDR2 from the germline V gene are MDHEN and SYDVKM. Trimming cost V 3 bases and J 5 bases, with 7 bases left between them. The CDR3 sequence is CASSFPGNEKLFF. The CDR3 DNA reads TGTGCCAGCAGTTTTCCGGGGAATGAAAAACTGTTTTTT.

The chain recombines TRBV6-6 with TRBJ2-3, with TRBD1 matching 9 bases. CDR1 and CDR2 from the germline V gene are MNHNY and SVGAGI (reference sequence). J lost 6 bases, V lost 5 bases, and 12 bases had no gene match. This CDR3 is 16 amino acids long. Written as DNA, the CDR3 is TGTGCCAGCAGTGTACCGGGACAGGGAATAGCTGATACGCAGTATTTT. Amino acid sequence: CASSVPGQGIADTQYF.

V usage is TRBV6-1 and J usage is TRBJ2-1; D may be TRBD1 or TRBD2 (5 bases each). With 1 base removed from V and 2 bases from J, the gap between germline ends came to 12 bases. Germline lookup yields CDR1 MNHNS and CDR2 SASEGT. This CDR3 has 16 amino acids. The CDR3 nucleotides read TGTGCCAGCAGTGAAGGCTGGGGGACCGCCTACAATGAGCAGTTCTTC. Translation: CASSEGWGTAYNEQFF.

This chain connects TRBV7-2 to TRBJ2-7; 7 nucleotides line up with TRBD2. Germline trimming cut 5 bases from V and 6 bases from J; bases unmatched to any gene: 16. Germline V gene lookup returns CDR1 SGHTA and CDR2 FQGNSA. This CDR3 comprises 16 residues. CDR3 DNA: TGTGCCAGCAGCGTACAAGCGGGGACGGCGGGGCGCGAGCAGTACTTC. It codes for CASSVQAGTAGREQYF.

This chain connects TRBV10-3 to TRBJ2-7, with 9 bases fitting TRBD1. Trimming cost V 6 bases and J 5 bases; bases outside gene matches: 8. This CDR3 contains 14 residues. Per germline, CDR1 ENHRY and CDR2 SYGVKD. The CDR3 nucleotides are TGTGCCATCAGCCGGGACAGGGACCTCGACGAGCAGTACTTC. It specifies CAISRDRDLDEQYF.

The CDR3 DNA reads TGTGCCAGCGCTACTAGCGGGAAAGCCAAAAACATTCAGTACTTC. This sequence encodes CASATSGKAKNIQYF. V gene TRBV28 combines with J gene TRBJ2-4; 10 bases fit TRBD2. Trimming cost V 8 bases and J 0 bases; bases outside gene matches: 4. CDR3 length equals 15 residues. From germline, CDR1 is MDHEN and CDR2 SYDVKM.

The chain links TRBV29-1 to TRBJ1-3; D remains unclear. Germline V gene data show CDR1 as SQVTM and CDR2 as ANQGSEA. V was cut by 7 bases and J by 4 bases, with 8 bases left in between. The CDR3 is made up of 11 amino acids. The CDR3 loop is CSGRAGNTIYF. The CDR3 bases are TGCAGCGGCCGAGCGGGAAACACCATATATTTT.

The chain recombines TRBV28 with TRBJ2-7, with D hard to call. This CDR3 is built from 13 residues. The V end lost 3 bases, the J end lost 5 bases, and 11 bases lay between the germline ends. Germline lookup yields CDR1 MDHEN and CDR2 SYDVKM. Written as DNA, the CDR3 is TGTGCCAGCAGTTTTACAAAGCCCGACGAGCAGTACTTC. Translation: CASSFTKPDEQYF.

This chain connects TRBV5-1 to TRBJ2-7, with TRBD2 as a possible D gene (5 bases). Germline values: CDR1 SGHRS, CDR2 YFSETQ. The CDR3 consists of 14 residues. V shed 0 bases and J shed 7 bases, with 14 bases lying between them. CDR3 in DNA: TGCGCCAGCAGCTTGGTAAAGGGATCGGGGGAGCAGTACTTC. This sequence encodes CASSLVKGSGEQYF.

The chain recombines TRBV28 with TRBJ2-7; 10 nucleotides align to TRBD2. Germline V gene data show CDR1 as MDHEN and CDR2 as SYDVKM. The CDR3 has 18 residues. J was trimmed by 2 bases and V by 5 bases; bases with no gene match: 15. The CDR3 is CASSIGGAGTSETYEQYF. CDR3 DNA: TGTGCCAGCAGTATAGGCGGGGCAGGGACTAGCGAGACCTACGAGCAGTACTTC. The full variable domain, completed using reference TRBV28 and TRBJ2-7, is DVKVTQSSRYLVKRTGEKVFLECVQDMDHENMFWYRQDPGLGLRLIYFSYDVKMKEKGDIPEGYSVSREKKERFSLILESASTNQTSMYLCASSIGGAGTSETYEQYFGPGTRLTVT.

This sequence joins TRBV6-5 and TRBJ1-2, with TRBD1 identical over 9 bases. The length of the CDR3 is 13 residues. Germline V gene sequence: CDR1 MNHEY, CDR2 SVGAGI. Trimming took 7 bases from V and 5 from J; bases not matched to a gene: 5. The CDR3 loop reads CASTRQGGYGYTF. DNA of the CDR3: TGTGCCAGCACCCGACAGGGGGGATATGGCTACACCTTC.

In DNA form, the CDR3 reads TGTGCCATCGATCCGGGAAACCATCAGCCCCAGCATTTT. Translating gives CAIDPGNHQPQHF. This chain connects TRBV19 to TRBJ1-5; D is uncertain. Trimming cost V 10 bases and J 5 bases, with 15 bases left between them. The CDR3 is made up of 13 amino acids. Germline CDR1 and CDR2: LNHDA and SQIVND (reference sequence).

The rearrangement uses TRBV9 and TRBJ1-1; 8 bases agree with TRBD1. V lost 2 bases, J lost 1 base, and 4 bases stayed unmatched. Germline V gene data show CDR1 as SGDLS and CDR2 as YYNGEE. The CDR3 covers 15 residues. The CDR3 loop is CASSVTGDRNTEAFF. The CDR3 region has the DNA TGTGCCAGCAGCGTGACAGGGGATCGGAACACTGAAGCTTTCTTT.

This chain links TRBV28 with TRBJ1-1; 7 nucleotides match TRBD1. V lost 4 bases, J lost 7 bases, and 12 bases stayed unmatched. This CDR3 is built from 15 residues. Germline CDR1 is MDHEN and CDR2 is SYDVKM. The CDR3 DNA reads TGTGCCAGCAGTTCCCCCCGGGGGACAGCAAATGAAGCTTTCTTT. It translates to CASSSPRGTANEAFF.

The rearrangement uses TRBV4-2 and TRBJ2-1, with 9 bases that match TRBD1. The CDR3 contains 14 residues. Trimming took 3 bases from V and 5 from J; bases not matched to a gene: 2. The V gene's germline CDR1 is LGHNA and CDR2 YNFKEQ. The CDR3 nucleotides are TGTGCCAGCAGCCACCGGGACAGGGACAATGAGCAGTTCTTC. It is translated as CASSHRDRDNEQFF.

The chain carries TRBV7-9 and TRBJ2-3; perhaps TRBD2 as D (5 bases). The length of the CDR3 is 14 residues. Germline lookup yields CDR1 SEHNR and CDR2 FQNEAQ (reference sequence). V lost 1 base to trimming and J lost 5 bases, with 10 bases between them. The CDR3 nucleotides read TGTGCCAGCAGCTTAGAAAGAGAGGGAGATACGCAGTATTTT. Translating gives CASSLEREGDTQYF.

V usage is TRBV10-3 and J usage is TRBJ1-5, with 9 bases lining up with TRBD1. The CDR3 covers 15 residues. The J segment lost 4 bases and the V segment lost 6 bases, leaving 7 bases of the junction unmatched. Germline V lookup: CDR1 ENHRY, CDR2 SYGVKD. CDR3 sequence: CAISTGTGPNQPQHF. DNA of the CDR3: TGTGCCATCAGCACCGGGACAGGGCCGAATCAGCCCCAGCATTTT.

The chain is built from TRBV19 and TRBJ1-3; D uncertain. CDR1 and CDR2 from the germline V gene are LNHDA and SQIVND (reference sequence). Trimming shortened V by 3 bases and J by 0 bases, and 6 bases separated the two germline ends. CDR3 length: 14 residues. Here the CDR3 reads CASSMIDSGNTIYF. The CDR3 bases are TGTGCCAGTAGTATGATAGACTCTGGAAACACCATATATTTT.

In nucleotides, the CDR3 is TGTGCCAGCAGCGTAGTTCAGGACACAGATACGCAGTATTTT. Translated, it gives CASSVVQDTDTQYF. V is TRBV9 and J is TRBJ2-3, with D unresolved. In germline, CDR1 is SGDLS, CDR2 YYNGEE. V gave up 0 bases and J gave up 2 bases, with 7 bases separating them. The CDR3 extends over 14 amino acids.

The genes are TRBV15 and TRBJ2-2; the match to TRBD1 covers 9 bases. The CDR3 runs to 15 residues. The germline gives CDR1 LNHNV, CDR2 YYDKDF (reference sequence). The trim removed 3 bases at V and 8 bases at J, leaving 7 bases unmatched. The chain's CDR3 is CATSSPGQGIGELFF. The CDR3 DNA follows: TGTGCCACCAGCAGTCCGGGACAGGGTATAGGGGAGCTGTTTTTT.

This clone was seen a handful of times. The J gene is TRBJ2-2, the V gene TRBV6-6; TRBD1 matches at 7 bases. Germline CDR1 is MNHNY and CDR2 is SVGAGI (reference sequence). V gave up 6 bases and J gave up 5 bases; unmatched junction bases: 9. The CDR3 spans 15 residues. The CDR3 region is CASSNRGSVTGELFF. The DNA of the CDR3 is TGTGCCAGCAGCAACAGGGGTAGTGTGACCGGGGAGCTGTTTTTT.

The chain employs TRBV28 and TRBJ2-7, with TRBD1 identical over 12 bases. The CDR3 is 14 residues long. Germline V CDR1 and CDR2: MDHEN, SYDVKM. V dropped 3 bases and J dropped 6; count of bases not matched to a gene: 3. For the CDR3, the DNA is TGTGCCAGCAGTTTCCCGGGACAGGGGGCCGAGCAGTACTTC. Its translation is CASSFPGQGAEQYF.

The chain has TRBV5-1 and TRBJ2-3, with 7 positions matching TRBD1. The J segment lost 2 bases and the V segment lost 0 bases, leaving 6 bases of the junction unmatched. CDR3 length equals 16 residues. Germline V gene lookup returns CDR1 SGHRS and CDR2 YFSETQ. CDR3 protein: CASSLEGQQVTDTQYF. The CDR3 DNA reads as TGCGCCAGCAGCTTGGAGGGACAGCAGGTCACAGATACGCAGTATTTT.

Worth noting for this clone: One junction end disagrees with the germline gene, perhaps due to a read error. The V and J genes are TRBV7-8 and TRBJ2-3; D gene unclear. Germline-derived CDR1 and CDR2 are SGHVS and FQNEAQ. There are 13 residues in the CDR3. The CDR3 coding sequence is TGTGCCAGCAGCTTAAAGGTGGGCGATACACAGTATTTT. It yields the protein CASSLKVGDTQYF. The whole variable domain, filled in from reference TRBV7-8 and TRBJ2-3, reads GAGVSQSPRYKVAKRGQDVALRCDPISGHVSLFWYQQALGQGPEFLTYFQNEAQLDKSGLPSDRFFAERPEGSVSTLKIQRTQQEDSAVYLCASSLKVGDTQYFGPGTRLTVL.

As for this clone: Other DNA sequences in this specimen translate into the identical CDR3. This chain uses TRBV28 with TRBJ2-2; TRBD2 is a possible D gene (7 bases). Trimming shortened V by 7 bases and J by 2 bases, and 14 bases separated the two germline ends. Germline CDR1 reads MDHEN; CDR2 reads SYDVKM. There are 15 residues in the CDR3. The CDR3 is CASTLGGANTGELFF. In nucleotides, the CDR3 is TGTGCCAGCACCCTGGGGGGGGCAAACACCGGGGAGCTGTTTTTT.

The chain carries TRBV2 and TRBJ2-7; 7 bases match TRBD1. The germline V gene has CDR1 SNHLY and CDR2 FYNNEI. J gave up 5 bases and V 5 bases, and 15 bases lay outside the gene matches. The CDR3 is 16 residues long. CDR3 protein: CASSPYSGTAKNEQYF. The CDR3 nucleotides are TGTGCCAGCAGTCCTTACTCTGGGACAGCTAAGAACGAGCAGTACTTC.

The V and J genes are TRBV9 and TRBJ1-1; possibly TRBD1 for D (5 bases). Trimming took 3 bases from V and 0 from J, leaving 12 bases between them. The CDR3 is 15 amino acids. Germline lookup yields CDR1 SGDLS and CDR2 YYNGEE. CDR3 residues: CASSAMTDLNTEAFF. CDR3 in DNA: TGTGCCAGCAGCGCAATGACAGACCTGAACACTGAAGCTTTCTTT.

The rearrangement joins TRBV11-3 to TRBJ1-1; no firm D call. Germline CDR1 and CDR2: SGHNT and YENEEA. The CDR3 extends over 14 amino acids. Trimming stripped 0 bases from V and 8 bases from J, with 13 bases between. The CDR3 coding sequence is TGTGCCAGCAGCTTAGATCGGATCTCCGGCGAAGCTTTCTTT. Its translation is CASSLDRISGEAFF.

The gene calls are TRBV5-1 and TRBJ1-4; D is undetermined. CDR3 length: 17 residues. Germline loops: CDR1 SGHRS, CDR2 YFSETQ. With 2 bases removed from V and 0 bases from J, the gap between germline ends came to 14 bases. The CDR3 nucleotides read TGCGCCAGCAGCTTACTGACACCTACTGCAACTAATGAAAAACTGTTTTTT. The encoded protein is CASSLLTPTATNEKLFF.

The V and J genes are TRBV6-5 and TRBJ2-7; D is unclear. Germline V gives CDR1 MNHEY, CDR2 SVGAGI. The CDR3 sequence is 14 residues long. V was pared by 2 bases and J by 6 bases, with 14 bases between. CDR3 sequence (DNA): TGTGCCAGCAGTTACAGGTCGGGTTCCGGCGAGCAGTACTTC. It is translated as CASSYRSGSGEQYF.